These 28 T cell receptor beta chains originate from one sample sequenced in a study of T cell responses to AZD1222 COVID-19 vaccine (dated by TCRdb to the early 2020s). What the time point label conveys for this sample: baseline before first vaccination. The library was made by the immunoSEQ multiplex PCR assay. The immuneACCESS repertoire file appears here via TCRdb, limited to in-frame rearrangements. These files lack a portion of the clones; in checked studies, under half of the deficit traces to unresolved V genes, and the cause of the others is not known. This sample has 180,000 or so clones in its table, and around 88% of those were observed once. The ten largest clones take up 7.7% of the sample. The sample in question was peripheral blood, obtained on day 0 of AZD1222 vaccination. All receptors derive from an adult in good health.

This clone was observed a single time. The chain uses TRBV5-4 and TRBJ1-1; D not resolved. Trimming removed 2 bases from V and 4 bases from J, with 12 bases in between. The CDR3 totals 14 residues. The germline V gene has CDR1 SGHNT and CDR2 YYREEE (reference sequence). CDR3 loop: CASSFRRAPTEAFF. The CDR3 DNA reads as TGTGCCAGCAGCTTCCGGCGGGCCCCCACTGAAGCTTTCTTT. The full variable domain, rest sourced from reference TRBV5-4 and TRBJ1-1, is ETGVTQSPTHLIKTRGQQVTLRCSSQSGHNTVSWYQQALGQGPQFIFQYYREEENGRGNFPPRFSGLQFPNYSSELNVNALELDDSALYLCASSFRRAPTEAFFGQGTRLTVV.

The rearrangement uses TRBV27 and TRBJ1-1, with 7 positions matching TRBD1. With 3 bases clipped from V and 3 bases from J, the junction kept 7 bases outside the gene matches. The germline V gene encodes CDR1 MNHEY and CDR2 SMNVEV (reference sequence). CDR3 length equals 15 residues. The CDR3 nucleotides are TGTGCCAGCAGTTTCCGGACAGGCAGGGACACTGAAGCTTTCTTT. Translating it yields CASSFRTGRDTEAFF.

This sequence joins TRBV5-1 and TRBJ2-7; D not resolved. With 3 bases removed from V and 2 bases from J, the gap between germline ends came to 6 bases. The CDR3 sequence is 12 residues long. Looked up from germline, CDR1 is SGHRS and CDR2 is YFSETQ. The chain's CDR3 is CASSSKPYEQYF. The DNA for the CDR3 is TGCGCCAGCAGCTCGAAACCCTACGAGCAGTACTTC.

CDR3 region: CASSYLYNGELFF. CDR3 bases: TGTGCCAGCAGTTACCTCTACAACGGGGAGCTGTTTTTT. J is TRBJ2-2 and V is TRBV6-2 or TRBV6-3, with unresolved D. The germline V gene encodes CDR1 MNHEY and CDR2 SVGEGT. V was cut by 2 bases and J by 7 bases, with 8 bases left in between. The CDR3 spans 13 residues.

Notes on this clone: Sequence at one end of the junction differs from germline and may be a read error. The CDR3 bases are TGCAGTGCTGGAGAAGTCTACGAGCAGTACTTC. It yields the protein CSAGEVYEQYF. The chain couples TRBV20-1 to TRBJ2-7; no clear D. CDR1 and CDR2 (germline): DFQATT, SNEGSKA (reference sequence). This CDR3 is built from 11 residues.

The rearrangement uses TRBV2 and TRBJ1-4; 7 bases line up with TRBD1. This CDR3 spans 13 amino acids. Per germline, CDR1 SNHLY and CDR2 FYNNEI. V shed 9 bases and J 7 bases; nucleotides not matched to a gene: 8. This CDR3 is CASGRGGVEKLFF. The CDR3, as DNA: TGTGCCAGTGGGCGAGGGGGCGTTGAAAAACTGTTTTTT.

This chain connects TRBV5-1 to TRBJ1-2; D ambiguous. With 0 bases removed from V and 0 bases from J, the gap between germline ends came to 9 bases. Per the germline V gene, CDR1 is SGHRS and CDR2 is YFSETQ. CDR3 size: 15 residues. CDR3 sequence reads: CASSLGPGTNYGYTF. The CDR3 DNA sequence: TGCGCCAGCAGCTTGGGTCCAGGCACTAACTATGGCTACACCTTC.

The V call is TRBV10-2, the J call TRBJ2-3, with TRBD2 matching 10 bases. Germline assignment: CDR1 WSHSY and CDR2 SAAADI. The CDR3 length is 19 residues. V shed 4 bases, J shed 1 base, and the junction held 14 bases outside the gene matches. The CDR3 DNA is TGCGCCAGCAGTGGATCTAGCGGGGGACCCTTTTCCCGCACAGATACGCAGTATTTT. Translation gives CASSGSSGGPFSRTDTQYF.

This clone appeared a few times. The chain has TRBV19 and TRBJ1-5; D remains ambiguous. Looked up from germline, CDR1 is LNHDA and CDR2 is SQIVND (reference sequence). This CDR3 has 14 amino acids. Trimming shortened V by 7 bases and J by 5 bases, and 15 bases separated the two germline ends. The CDR3 DNA reads as TGTGCCAGTAATGAGGGCGCGCAGGATCAGCCCCAGCATTTT. Translating gives CASNEGAQDQPQHF.

The rearrangement joins TRBV18 to TRBJ2-3; a possible D gene is TRBD2 (6 bases). Trimming left V 2 bases short and J 2 bases short, with 11 bases between. From germline, CDR1 is KGHSH and CDR2 LQKENI. The CDR3 runs to 15 residues. CDR3 nucleotide sequence: TGTGCCAGCTCACCAGGAGGGTCCCTCACAGATACGCAGTATTTT. Its translation is CASSPGGSLTDTQYF.

V and J are TRBV5-1 and TRBJ2-3; the D is unclear. Germline values: CDR1 SGHRS, CDR2 YFSETQ. V was cut by 4 bases and J by 4 bases, with 10 bases left in between. The CDR3 runs to 13 residues. The CDR3 DNA is TGCGCCAGCAGCCCGCTGGCCGCAGATACGCAGTATTTT. Translation gives CASSPLAADTQYF.

This chain joins TRBV5-1 and TRBJ1-6; the match to TRBD1 covers 9 bases. The V gene's germline CDR1 is SGHRS and CDR2 YFSETQ. The trim removed 0 bases at V and 10 bases at J, leaving 5 bases unmatched. The CDR3 spans 15 residues. The CDR3, as DNA: TGCGCCAGCAGCTTGGCCGGACAGGGGCAATCACCCCTCCACTTT. This sequence encodes CASSLAGQGQSPLHF.

The J gene is TRBJ1-2, the V gene TRBV12-5; 8 bases are a match to TRBD1. V shed 3 bases, J shed 2 bases, and the junction held 5 bases outside the gene matches. The CDR3 sequence is 15 residues long. Germline values: CDR1 LGHNT, CDR2 FRNRAP. CDR3 sequence reads: CASGLARTGNYGYTF. CDR3 DNA sequence: TGTGCTAGTGGTTTAGCCAGGACAGGGAACTATGGCTACACCTTC.

The rearrangement joins TRBV19 to TRBJ1-5, with 7 bases identical to TRBD1. CDR3 size: 14 residues. Unmatched junction bases numbered 5, after V lost 3 bases and J lost 6 bases. Germline V gene sequence: CDR1 LNHDA, CDR2 SQIVND (reference sequence). The CDR3 DNA sequence: TGTGCCAGTAGTATCCGCAGGGGGGCTCAGCCCCAGCATTTT. Translation gives CASSIRRGAQPQHF.

The chain combines TRBV2 with TRBJ1-2, with a weak D call TRBD1 (5 bases). Trimming removed 6 bases at V and 8 bases at J, with 19 bases between. The CDR3 has 14 amino acids. Germline V gene data show CDR1 as SNHLY and CDR2 as FYNNEI. CDR3 bases: TGTGCCAGCAGAGTCCCGGGGCTAGCGGTGGGCTACACCTTC. The encoded protein is CASRVPGLAVGYTF.

This chain links TRBV6-5 with TRBJ1-6; D call uncertain. V lost 5 bases and J lost 7, with 15 bases in between. The germline CDR1 and CDR2 sequences are MNHEY and SVGAGI. The CDR3 consists of 15 residues. The CDR3 reads CASSHPVGGNSPLHF. The CDR3 DNA sequence: TGTGCCAGCAGTCACCCCGTGGGAGGGAATTCACCCCTCCACTTT.

A word on this clone: The sample has other DNA sequences that encode this CDR3 too. V gene TRBV18 combines with J gene TRBJ2-2; D ambiguous. CDR3 size: 15 residues. The V gene lost 3 bases and the J gene lost 0 bases, with 8 bases spanning the gap. Germline values: CDR1 KGHSH, CDR2 LQKENI. In DNA, the CDR3 is TGTGCCAGCTCACCTGTCAGGTCGAACACCGGGGAGCTGTTTTTT. Its translation is CASSPVRSNTGELFF.

V usage is TRBV6-2 or TRBV6-3 and J usage is TRBJ2-2; 13 nucleotides align to TRBD2. After removal of 5 bases from V and 5 bases from J, the junction contained 17 bases not matched to a gene. Per germline, CDR1 MNHEY and CDR2 SVGEGT. The CDR3 is made up of 20 amino acids. The chain's CDR3 is CASSPLRTSGGSVGTGELFF. CDR3 coding DNA: TGTGCCAGCAGTCCCCTTCGGACTAGCGGGGGATCGGTGGGAACCGGGGAGCTGTTTTTT.

The rearrangement uses TRBV5-5 and TRBJ1-2; 9 positions agree with TRBD1. CDR1 and CDR2 (germline): SGHKS, YYEKEE (reference sequence). The ends lost 5 bases at V and 0 bases at J; junction bases unmatched: 2. The CDR3 covers 14 residues. CDR3 nucleotides: TGTGCCAGCAGGCGGGACAGGGCTAACTATGGCTACACCTTC. Its protein is CASRRDRANYGYTF.

The V and J genes are TRBV11-3 and TRBJ1-1; D ambiguous. The CDR3 covers 14 residues. The V gene lost 1 base and the J gene lost 2 bases, with 8 bases spanning the gap. The germline V gene encodes CDR1 SGHNT and CDR2 YENEEA. DNA of the CDR3: TGTGCCAGCAGCTTAGGATCCACCAACACTGAAGCTTTCTTT. It is translated as CASSLGSTNTEAFF. The whole variable domain, filled in from reference TRBV11-3 and TRBJ1-1, reads EAGVVQSPRYKIIEKKQPVAFWCNPISGHNTLYWYLQNLGQGPELLIRYENEEAVDDSQLPKDRFSAERLKGVDSTLKIQPAELGDSAVYLCASSLGSTNTEAFFGQGTRLTVV.

This chain uses TRBV6-5 with TRBJ2-7; 8 bases line up with TRBD1. CDR3 length: 14 residues. CDR1 is MNHEY and CDR2 is SVGAGI in the germline V gene. With 5 bases clipped from V and 3 bases from J, the junction kept 6 bases outside the gene matches. The CDR3 sequence: CASSPQGAGYEQYF. The CDR3 DNA sequence: TGTGCCAGCAGTCCTCAGGGGGCCGGCTACGAGCAGTACTTC.

The chain recombines TRBV13 with TRBJ2-7; 9 bases fit TRBD1. The germline V gene encodes CDR1 PRHDT and CDR2 FYEKMQ (reference sequence). The CDR3 has 14 amino acids. The junction had 3 bases not matched to a gene; V was cut back by 2 bases and J by 4 bases. The CDR3 coding sequence is TGTGCCAGCAGCTTAATCGGACAGGGGTACGAGCAGTACTTC. Protein product: CASSLIGQGYEQYF. Complete variable domain (other parts from reference TRBV13 and TRBJ2-7): AAGVIQSPRHLIKEKRETATLKCYPIPRHDTVYWYQQGPGQDPQFLISFYEKMQSDKGSIPDRFSAQQFSDYHSELNMSSLELGDSALYFCASSLIGQGYEQYFGPGTRLTVT.

V and J are TRBV10-1 and TRBJ2-2; a weak D match, TRBD2 (6 bases). Germline CDR1 WNHNN, CDR2 SYGVQD (reference sequence). The length of the CDR3 is 14 residues. V lost 4 bases and J lost 7, with 13 bases in between. Here the CDR3 DNA reads TGCGCCAGCAGTGTAGGAGGGGATGGCGGGGAGCTGTTTTTT. Its translation is CASSVGGDGGELFF.

The chain recombines TRBV7-2 with TRBJ2-2, with D uncertain. This CDR3 has 16 amino acids. Germline CDR1 SGHTA, CDR2 FQGNSA. Trimming took off 5 bases at V and 3 bases at J, with 16 bases between the two ends. The CDR3 protein is CASSPIDRLDTGELFF. DNA of the CDR3: TGTGCCAGCAGCCCGATAGACCGCCTGGACACCGGGGAGCTGTTTTTT. The full variable domain, with the rest looked up from reference TRBV7-2 and TRBJ2-2, is GAGVSQSPSNKVTEKGKDVELRCDPISGHTALYWYRQSLGQGLEFLIYFQGNSAPDKSGLPSDRFSAERTGGSVSTLTIQRTQQEDSAVYLCASSPIDRLDTGELFFGEGSRLTVL.

This chain links TRBV9 with TRBJ1-3, with D perhaps TRBD1 (5 bases). The CDR3 runs 19 residues. CDR1 is SGDLS and CDR2 is YYNGEE in the germline V gene. V dropped 4 bases and J dropped 1 base, with 24 bases sitting between them. The chain's CDR3 is CASSPPPRGVKGSGNTIYF. Written as DNA, the CDR3 is TGTGCCAGCAGCCCCCCGCCAAGGGGCGTTAAAGGATCTGGAAACACCATATATTTT.

This clone was seen a single time. The rearrangement uses TRBV5-1 and TRBJ2-7; 10 bases map to TRBD2. The CDR3 spans 16 residues. Unmatched junction bases numbered 8, after V lost 3 bases and J lost 2 bases. Germline CDR1 SGHRS, CDR2 YFSETQ. The CDR3 bases are TGCGCCAGCAGCTCACAGTCTAGCGGGGGAACCTACGAGCAGTACTTC. Protein: CASSSQSSGGTYEQYF. Together with reference TRBV5-1 and TRBJ2-7, the CDR3 gives the full variable domain: KAGVTQTPRYLIKTRGQQVTLSCSPISGHRSVSWYQQTPGQGLQFLFEYFSETQRNKGNFPGRFSGRQFSNSRSEMNVSTLELGDSALYLCASSSQSSGGTYEQYFGPGTRLTVT.

This clone was seen a single time. The CDR3 loop reads CASSDRGELEKLFF. CDR3 DNA: TGTGCCAGCAGTGACAGGGGCGAACTGGAAAAACTGTTTTTT. The chain joins TRBV6-1 to TRBJ1-4, with D perhaps TRBD1 (6 bases). The V gene lost 3 bases and the J gene lost 8 bases, with 13 bases spanning the gap. The CDR3 covers 14 residues. Germline V CDR1 and CDR2: MNHNS, SASEGT.

The chain links TRBV7-2 to TRBJ2-1; 9 bases line up with TRBD1. From germline, CDR1 is SGHTA and CDR2 FQGNSA. V lost 6 bases, J lost 6 bases, and 6 bases stayed unmatched. The CDR3 has 14 amino acids. In DNA form, the CDR3 reads TGTGCCAGCAGTTGGGACAGGGTGAGCAATGAGCAGTTCTTC. Protein sequence: CASSWDRVSNEQFF. Looking up the rest from reference TRBV7-2 and TRBJ2-1 gives the full variable domain: GAGVSQSPSNKVTEKGKDVELRCDPISGHTALYWYRQSLGQGLEFLIYFQGNSAPDKSGLPSDRFSAERTGGSVSTLTIQRTQQEDSAVYLCASSWDRVSNEQFFGPGTRLTVL.